Sequencing of this TCR beta chain was carried out in a study of early T cells in non-severe SARS-CoV-2 infection. Looking at the study overall: Chains from this unsorted whole-blood bulk RNA could not be paired. The study, taken as a whole, reports: The study's VDJdb matching favored anti-spike CD8 responses and missed private and CD4 specificities.

Via MiXCR, TCRdb re-called the 5' RACE reads, giving one row per CDR3 protein. The repertoire holds about 39,000 distinct CDR3 sequences, with around 5.8% as singletons. There are 14 residues in the CDR3. Trimming stripped 2 bases from V and 7 bases from J, with 11 bases between. Looked up from germline, CDR1 is SGHAT and CDR2 is FQNNGV. This clonotype was detected ten times or more. Its antigen remains unidentified. J is TRBJ2-2 and V is TRBV11-2; no clear D gene. Material: whole blood, obtained at baseline. This clonotype was sampled from an adult who was a healthcare worker with PCR-confirmed SARS-CoV-2 infection or an uninfected control (not recorded which). The CDR3 bases are TGTGCCAGCAGCTTACTCCCGTTGCGCGGGGAGCTGTTTTTT. Protein: CASSLLPLRGELFF.